The 4 T cell receptor beta chains below were found in one sample sequenced in a study of CD8 T cells in ankylosing spondylitis. Findings and limits, study-wide: What appeared characteristic of ankylosing spondylitis blood was a TCR beta motif of 7 or 8 highly homologous variants.

Using its own MiXCR run on the 5' RACE reads, TCRdb lists one record per CDR3 protein. The sample lists approximately 500,000 distinct CDR3 sequences; approximately 11% were seen once. For these receptors, no antigen is known. What was sequenced was blood, either unsorted or a sorted T cell fraction (not recorded which). These receptors all stem from a male donor with ankylosing spondylitis.

This chain joins TRBV11-2 and TRBJ2-6, with 9 bases fitting TRBD1. This CDR3 comprises 16 residues. Germline V lookup: CDR1 SGHAT, CDR2 FQNNGV. V trimming: 5 bases; J trimming: 4 bases; junction bases outside the gene matches: 6. CDR3 loop: CASSAYRGPGANVLTF. Written as DNA, the CDR3 is TGTGCCAGCAGCGCGTACAGGGGGCCAGGGGCCAACGTCCTGACTTTC.

The table lists this clonotype with a few counts. The genes are TRBV20-1 and TRBJ2-5; the match to TRBD2 covers 8 bases. Germline V lookup: CDR1 DFQATT, CDR2 SNEGSKA (reference sequence). The trim removed 6 bases at V and 5 bases at J, leaving 5 bases unmatched. This CDR3 is built from 12 residues. In DNA, the CDR3 is TGCAGTGCCCGGACTAGCTTTGAGACCCAGTACTTC. As protein: CSARTSFETQYF.

This clonotype was picked up a small number of times. The chain couples TRBV24-1 to TRBJ1-5; D gene uncertain. The CDR3 length is 13 residues. Trimming cost V 5 bases and J 3 bases, with 7 bases left between them. CDR1 KGHDR and CDR2 SFDVKD come from the germline V gene. The CDR3 is CATSVGINQPQHF. CDR3 coding DNA: TGTGCCACCAGTGTCGGAATCAATCAGCCCCAGCATTTT.

This clonotype was recorded a few times. The chain joins TRBV7-2 to TRBJ2-1, with 7 positions matching TRBD2. Trimming removed 0 bases from V and 8 bases from J; junction bases left unmatched: 4. The germline V gene encodes CDR1 SGHTA and CDR2 FQGNSA. The CDR3 extends over 14 amino acids. The CDR3 DNA sequence: TGTGCCAGCAGCTTAGCGGGAGGGCCTGATGAGCAGTTCTTC. Translating gives CASSLAGGPDEQFF.